This T cell receptor beta chain was found in a study of cytomegalovirus exposure and HLA in healthy donors. In regard to this clone: Its specificity is not known.

Primers for the PCR totalled 60 Vbeta and 13 Jbeta. Data came from immunoSEQ multiplex PCR; TCRdb stores just in-frame clones and leaves some out. In all, the sample yields around 150,000 clones. Study-wide results and caveats: Accounts indicate the classifier identified cytomegalovirus status with strong specificity and sensitivity. Usually a TCR sequence was rare, but some public TCRs were found in many donors. HLA restriction was apparent for most CMV-associated TCR beta chains in a later analysis.

The CDR3 is made up of 15 amino acids. Germline lookup yields CDR1 SEHNR and CDR2 FQNEAQ (reference sequence). The ends were cut back, 5 bases at V and 3 bases at J, with 15 bases in the middle. This receptor was taken from a young man in good health and CMV-seronegative. This chain uses TRBV7-9 with TRBJ2-3; possible D gene TRBD1, 5 bases. Specimen: PBMCs. The CDR3, as DNA: TGTGCCAGCAGCATCCAGGGTTCGGGTACAGATACGCAGTATTTT. It yields the protein CASSIQGSGTDTQYF.